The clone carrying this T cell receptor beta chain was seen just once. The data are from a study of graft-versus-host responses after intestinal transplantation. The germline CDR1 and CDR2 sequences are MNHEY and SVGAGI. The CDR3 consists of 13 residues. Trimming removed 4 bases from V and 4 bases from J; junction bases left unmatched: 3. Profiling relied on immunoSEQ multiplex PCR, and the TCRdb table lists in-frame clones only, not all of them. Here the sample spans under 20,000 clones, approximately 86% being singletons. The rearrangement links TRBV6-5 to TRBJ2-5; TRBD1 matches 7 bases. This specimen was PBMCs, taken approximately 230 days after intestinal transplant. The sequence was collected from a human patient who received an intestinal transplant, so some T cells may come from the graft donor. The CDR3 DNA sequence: TGTGCCAGCAGTTTACAGGGGCGAGAGACCCAGTACTTC. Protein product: CASSLQGRETQYF.